This passage covers 13 T cell receptor beta chains from one sample sequenced in a study of shared clonotypes between healthy human individuals. Using immunoSEQ multiplex PCR, the repertoire was profiled, and TCRdb retains in-frame clones only, with some absent. The sample lists a few million clones; roughly 92% were seen once. Sequencing was carried out using naive CD4+ T cells from PBMCs. The subset denotes: CD45RA+ positively selected. These receptor sequences come from a man between 18 and 35 years old in good health. Some clones in this sample may be carry-over from other donors' samples.

This clone showed up just once. This chain connects TRBV11-3 to TRBJ1-2; 7 nucleotides match TRBD1. There are 13 residues in the CDR3. Germline CDR1 and CDR2: SGHNT and YENEEA. Germline trimming cut 6 bases from V and 0 bases from J; bases unmatched to any gene: 1. The CDR3 DNA is TGTGCCAGCAGGGGGACAGCTAACTATGGCTACACCTTC. Translated, it gives CASRGTANYGYTF.

The rearrangement joins TRBV9 to TRBJ1-4; D gene ambiguous. Germline V gene data show CDR1 as SGDLS and CDR2 as YYNGEE. V was trimmed by 0 bases and J by 4 bases, leaving 7 bases between them. There are 14 residues in the CDR3. The CDR3 region is CASSVDSRNEKLFF. The CDR3 DNA follows: TGTGCCAGCAGCGTAGACAGCCGTAATGAAAAACTGTTTTTT.

The chain has TRBV28 and TRBJ1-3; a possible D gene is TRBD1 (5 bases). The germline V gene encodes CDR1 MDHEN and CDR2 SYDVKM. The V and J ends lost 3 bases and 9 bases respectively, with 6 bases between them. This CDR3 has 11 amino acids. CDR3 in DNA: TGTGCCAGCAGTTTGGGGGGCACCATATATTTT. Its protein is CASSLGGTIYF.

The chain uses TRBV2 and TRBJ2-2, with D possibly TRBD2 on 6 matching bases. CDR1 is SNHLY and CDR2 is FYNNEI in the germline V gene. Trimming removed 6 bases from V and 2 bases from J, with 25 bases in between. The CDR3 has 19 amino acids. The CDR3 sequence is CASSTLRDWRRLNTGELFF. Here the CDR3 DNA reads TGTGCCAGCAGCACGCTCCGGGACTGGAGGAGGTTAAACACCGGGGAGCTGTTTTTT.

The rearrangement links TRBV4-1 to TRBJ2-7; D is ambiguous. The CDR3 is 16 residues long. V was pared by 0 bases and J by 3 bases, with 15 bases between. Looked up from germline, CDR1 is MGHRA and CDR2 is YSYEKL. The DNA of the CDR3 is TGCGCCAGCAGCCAAGAAGTTGGAATGGGTTTCTACGAGCAGTACTTC. Amino acid sequence: CASSQEVGMGFYEQYF.

As concerns this clone: Other DNA sequences of this sample code for an identical CDR3. This chain uses TRBV28 with TRBJ1-1; D is possibly TRBD1 (6 bases). V gave up 6 bases and J gave up 2 bases, with 10 bases separating them. The CDR3 runs 13 residues. Germline-derived CDR1 and CDR2 are MDHEN and SYDVKM. The CDR3 region has the DNA TGTGCCAGCAGCAGGGGCGTCAACACTGAAGCTTTCTTT. This encodes CASSRGVNTEAFF.

The chain is built from TRBV5-1 and TRBJ2-1; maybe TRBD1 (6 bases). With 1 base removed from V and 8 bases from J, the gap between germline ends came to 13 bases. There are 14 residues in the CDR3. CDR1 SGHRS and CDR2 YFSETQ come from the germline V gene. CDR3 sequence (DNA): TGCGCCAGCAGCTTGAATACAGGGTTCGATGAGCAGTTCTTC. It specifies CASSLNTGFDEQFF.

The chain links TRBV7-2 to TRBJ1-2, with 8 positions matching TRBD1. J gave up 4 bases and V 3 bases, and 4 bases lay outside the gene matches. Germline V CDR1 and CDR2: SGHTA, FQGNSA. The CDR3 loop spans 14 amino acids. CDR3 DNA: TGTGCCAGCAGCTTCGGACAGGGCCCCTATGGCTACACCTTC. Encoded protein: CASSFGQGPYGYTF. Drawing the rest from reference TRBV7-2 and TRBJ1-2, the complete variable domain is GAGVSQSPSNKVTEKGKDVELRCDPISGHTALYWYRQSLGQGLEFLIYFQGNSAPDKSGLPSDRFSAERTGGSVSTLTIQRTQQEDSAVYLCASSFGQGPYGYTFGSGTRLTVV.

This clone was found a few times. This rearrangement joins TRBV19 to TRBJ1-2; D not resolved. The CDR3 runs to 10 residues. Germline values: CDR1 LNHDA, CDR2 SQIVND (reference sequence). The V gene lost 6 bases and the J gene lost 7 bases, with 6 bases spanning the gap. CDR3 DNA sequence: TGTGCCAGTAGAGAGGGTGGCTACACCTTC. Translation: CASREGGYTF. Drawing the rest from reference TRBV19 and TRBJ1-2, the complete variable domain is DGGITQSPKYLFRKEGQNVTLSCEQNLNHDAMYWYRQDPGQGLRLIYYSQIVNDFQKGDIAEGYSVSREKKESFPLTVTSAQKNPTAFYLCASREGGYTFGSGTRLTVV.

Comment on this clone: Other DNA sequences from this sample encode an identical CDR3 as well. The chain has TRBV28 and TRBJ2-7; the D is unclear. The CDR3 sequence is 13 residues long. CDR1 is MDHEN, CDR2 SYDVKM, per germline. Trimming removed 2 bases from V and 0 bases from J, with 5 bases in between. The CDR3 DNA is TGTGCCAGCAGTTTAGGTCTCTCCTACGAGCAGTACTTC. Translating it yields CASSLGLSYEQYF.

This sequence joins TRBV10-3 and TRBJ2-7; the match to TRBD1 covers 7 bases. The germline CDR1 and CDR2 sequences are ENHRY and SYGVKD. J was trimmed by 2 bases and V by 10 bases; bases with no gene match: 8. The CDR3 runs to 13 residues. The CDR3 loop reads CATLKGTAYEQYF. The DNA for the CDR3 is TGTGCCACCCTTAAAGGGACAGCCTACGAGCAGTACTTC.

The genes are TRBV6-6 and TRBJ1-1, with D unresolved. Looked up from germline, CDR1 is MNHNY and CDR2 is SVGAGI (reference sequence). This CDR3 has 13 amino acids. V lost 4 bases, J lost 7 bases, and 13 bases lay in between. CDR3 in DNA: TGTGCCAGCAGTTCCCAACTCTACTATGAAGCTTTCTTT. Translated: CASSSQLYYEAFF.

The CDR3 region is CASSSTGQRENTEAFF. Written as DNA, the CDR3 is TGCGCCAGCAGTTCAACGGGACAGCGAGAGAACACTGAAGCTTTCTTT. V usage is TRBV5-1 and J usage is TRBJ1-1; TRBD1 matches at 7 bases. CDR3 size: 16 residues. Germline V gene data show CDR1 as SGHRS and CDR2 as YFSETQ. The trim removed 5 bases at V and 1 base at J, leaving 11 bases unmatched.